This TCR beta chain was recorded in a study of post-analysis software for immune sequencing data. Overall study results and limits: The five TRBV segments detected at higher frequency in patients than in controls included TRBV5-6, TRBV5-1 and TRBV20-1.

CDR3 length equals 13 residues. Trimming pared 5 bases from V and 4 bases from J, leaving 9 bases between. This clonotype was counted at least ten times. The antigen is undetermined. Unique molecular identifiers featured in each of the TCR beta cDNA libraries. One entry per CDR3 protein results from TCRdb running MiXCR on the PCR reads. There are fewer than 700,000 distinct CDR3 sequences in the sample; roughly two fifths occur only once, and more than 1.5% lies in the top ten. The genes are TRBV12-3 or TRBV12-4 and TRBJ2-1; the D gene is possibly TRBD1 (6 bases). This sequence originates from a girl aged 5-17 years with multiple sclerosis. The specimen sequenced was blood. CDR3 loop: CASSQDRYNEQFF. CDR3 sequence (DNA): TGTGCCAGCAGTCAAGACAGGTACAATGAGCAGTTCTTC.